What follows describes a single T cell receptor beta chain. The source of the sample is a study of response to subunit inactivated influenza vaccine. TCRdb re-called the RT-PCR reads with MiXCR, one entry per CDR3 protein. The profile shows roughly 620,000 distinct CDR3 sequences, around 10% of them singletons. In addition, the sample was reused for a study of T cells expressing NK-cell markers. That source reports: Beta-chain TCR cDNA was generated via 5'RACE template switching with UMIs. CD3+CD56+NKG2C+, CD3+CD56+NKG2C- and CD3+CD56-NKG2C+ T cells, once sorted, supplied the TCR beta repertoires. Researchers report these clonotypes also headed the CD3+CD56-NKG2C+ fraction in several donors.

The clonotype originates from a man aged 45-65 years who received an inactivated influenza vaccine. Here the sequenced sample was PBMCs from blood, taken on the day of vaccination.

The CDR3 loop is CASSLAAGDTGELFF. In DNA, the CDR3 is TGCGCCAGCAGCTTGGCGGCAGGGGACACCGGGGAGCTGTTTTTT. The chain uses TRBV5-1 and TRBJ2-2; TRBD1 might be the D (6 bases). V gave up 0 bases and J gave up 3 bases, with 9 bases separating them. The CDR3 covers 15 residues. Germline V gives CDR1 SGHRS, CDR2 YFSETQ.